A single sample gave rise to the 17 T cell receptor beta chains below, sequenced in a study of cytomegalovirus exposure and HLA in healthy donors. With 60 Vbeta and 13 Jbeta primers, the PCR was carried out. Profiling relied on immunoSEQ multiplex PCR, and the TCRdb table lists in-frame clones only, not all of them. Its clone listing holds 50,000 to 70,000 clones. The sample comprised PBMCs. The receptors here all came from a man aged 50 to 60 in good health and CMV-seropositive.

This chain joins TRBV7-9 and TRBJ2-2; no clear D gene. Trimming cost V 5 bases and J 6 bases, with 10 bases left between them. The CDR3 sequence is 13 residues long. CDR1 and CDR2 (germline): SEHNR, FQNEAQ (reference sequence). In DNA form, the CDR3 reads TGTGCCAGCAGCCCCCCGGCGGCCGGGGAGCTGTTTTTT. Encoded protein: CASSPPAAGELFF.

Considering frequency, this clone is medium-sized. This rearrangement joins TRBV11-2 to TRBJ2-1; 7 nucleotides agree with TRBD2. The length of the CDR3 is 14 residues. Germline-derived CDR1 and CDR2 are SGHAT and FQNNGV. The J segment lost 11 bases and the V segment lost 3 bases, leaving 10 bases of the junction unmatched. The CDR3 is CASSLDAGESKQFF. In nucleotides, the CDR3 is TGTGCCAGCAGCTTGGATGCGGGAGAATCAAAGCAGTTCTTC. Complete variable domain (other parts from reference TRBV11-2 and TRBJ2-1): EAGVAQSPRYKIIEKRQSVAFWCNPISGHATLYWYQQILGQGPKLLIQFQNNGVVDDSQLPKDRFSAERLKGVDSTLKIQPAKLEDSAVYLCASSLDAGESKQFFGPGTRLTVL.

The chain carries TRBV19 and TRBJ1-2; possibly TRBD1 for D (6 bases). The CDR3 has 14 amino acids. V was pared by 5 bases and J by 2 bases, with 12 bases between. CDR1 LNHDA and CDR2 SQIVND come from the germline V gene (reference sequence). This chain's CDR3 is CASSVQGKNYGYTF. In DNA, the CDR3 is TGTGCCAGTAGTGTACAGGGTAAGAACTATGGCTACACCTTC.

This chain uses TRBV6-1 with TRBJ1-3, with D maybe TRBD1 (6 bases). CDR1 MNHNS and CDR2 SASEGT come from the germline V gene. The V end was cut by 2 bases, the J end by 1 base, with 9 bases between. The CDR3 length is 15 residues. This CDR3 reads CASSEQGLSGNTIYF. For the CDR3, the DNA is TGTGCCAGCAGTGAACAGGGGTTATCTGGAAACACCATATATTTT.

J is TRBJ1-4 and V is TRBV4-2; D call uncertain. V dropped 2 bases and J dropped 4 bases, with 14 bases sitting between them. CDR3 length equals 16 residues. CDR1 is LGHNA and CDR2 is YNFKEQ in the germline V gene. The chain's CDR3 is CASSQTPGLDNEKLFF. As DNA, the CDR3 is TGTGCCAGCAGCCAAACCCCCGGGTTAGATAATGAAAAACTGTTTTTT.

The chain links TRBV4-1 to TRBJ2-7; possible D gene TRBD2, 5 bases. Germline CDR1 and CDR2: MGHRA and YSYEKL. Trimming took 6 bases from V and 2 from J, leaving 14 bases between them. The CDR3 length is 14 residues. CDR3 in DNA: TGCGCCAGCAGGTCGAGGGTGCAAGCCTACGAGCAGTACTTC. The encoded protein is CASRSRVQAYEQYF.

The V call is TRBV28, the J call TRBJ2-5; 8 bases line up with TRBD1. From germline, CDR1 is MDHEN and CDR2 SYDVKM. The CDR3 contains 14 residues. J gave up 5 bases and V 8 bases, and 10 bases lay outside the gene matches. The CDR3 DNA is TGTGCCAGCGGGACAGGACCGCGAGTGGAGACCCAGTACTTC. This codes for CASGTGPRVETQYF.

The chain links TRBV9 to TRBJ1-2; weak D call: TRBD1 (5 bases). The germline V gene encodes CDR1 SGDLS and CDR2 YYNGEE. The CDR3 length is 13 residues. Trimming took 0 bases from V and 8 from J, leaving 11 bases between them. The CDR3 nucleotides read TGTGCCAGCAGCGTAGAGGGAACAGGCGGCTACACCTTC. Translated: CASSVEGTGGYTF.

V is TRBV7-8 and J is TRBJ1-1, with D hard to call. The V gene's germline CDR1 is SGHVS and CDR2 FQNEAQ. The CDR3 is made up of 17 amino acids. Trimming took off 1 base at V and 1 base at J, with 16 bases between the two ends. The CDR3 nucleotides read TGTGCCAGCAGCTTAGTAGGCTCGCGAGGAAGGAACACTGAAGCTTTCTTT. It codes for CASSLVGSRGRNTEAFF.

Concerning this clone itself: The same CDR3 can be traced to other DNA sequences in this sample. The rearrangement links TRBV20-1 to TRBJ1-2, with D perhaps matching TRBD1 (6 bases). The V gene's germline CDR1 is DFQATT and CDR2 SNEGSKA (reference sequence). Between the trimmed V and J ends, which lost 1 base and 14 bases, there was a span of 14 bases. This CDR3 is 11 amino acids long. The CDR3 protein is CSARGQVLSTF. CDR3 coding DNA: TGCAGTGCTAGAGGACAGGTTTTATCAACCTTC.

V is TRBV28 and J is TRBJ2-2; 8 bases fit TRBD2. This CDR3 comprises 17 residues. The germline CDR1 and CDR2 sequences are MDHEN and SYDVKM. The J segment lost 5 bases and the V segment lost 5 bases, leaving 13 bases of the junction unmatched. The CDR3 DNA reads as TGTGCCAGCAGTCCCGAAGGGAGCGGGAGCAGAACCGGGGAGCTGTTTTTT. Amino acid sequence: CASSPEGSGSRTGELFF.

The chain joins TRBV29-1 to TRBJ1-2; perhaps TRBD1 as D (5 bases). Germline V gives CDR1 SQVTM, CDR2 ANQGSEA. V was trimmed by 1 base and J by 8 bases, leaving 11 bases between them. CDR3 length equals 12 residues. CDR3 amino acids: CSVEGQGVGYTF. The CDR3 DNA is TGCAGCGTTGAAGGTCAGGGCGTGGGCTACACCTTC. Filled out from reference TRBV29-1 and TRBJ1-2, the complete variable domain reads SAVISQKPSRDICQRGTSLTIQCQVDSQVTMMFWYRQQPGQSLTLIATANQGSEATYESGFVIDKFPISRPNLTFSTLTVSNMSPEDSSIYLCSVEGQGVGYTFGSGTRLTVV.

The J gene is TRBJ2-1, the V gene TRBV4-1; a weak D match, TRBD2 (7 bases). Germline assignment: CDR1 MGHRA and CDR2 YSYEKL. The ends were cut back, 2 bases at V and 5 bases at J, with 19 bases in the middle. This CDR3 is built from 17 residues. The CDR3 reads CASSQKSGAGAHNEQFF. CDR3 DNA sequence: TGCGCCAGCAGCCAAAAGTCAGGGGCGGGGGCACACAATGAGCAGTTCTTC.

The DNA for the CDR3 is TGTGCCAGCAGCCAGGTCAACATAGAGACCCAGTACTTC. Protein: CASSQVNIETQYF. The chain joins TRBV7-9 to TRBJ2-5; D is unresolved. The V end lost 5 bases, the J end lost 4 bases, and 11 bases lay between the germline ends. The CDR3 spans 13 residues. Germline CDR1 and CDR2: SEHNR and FQNEAQ (reference sequence).

The chain couples TRBV5-1 to TRBJ1-6; 7 nucleotides line up with TRBD1. Germline assignment: CDR1 SGHRS and CDR2 YFSETQ. The CDR3 runs 17 residues. Unmatched junction bases numbered 10, after V lost 0 bases and J lost 7 bases. The CDR3 loop is CASSLEVTGTLNSPLHF. In DNA, the CDR3 is TGCGCCAGCAGCTTGGAGGTGACAGGGACCCTCAATTCACCCCTCCACTTT.

The V gene is TRBV5-4, the J gene TRBJ1-2, with 9 bases aligning to TRBD1. Trimming took 4 bases from V and 0 from J; bases not matched to a gene: 1. This CDR3 contains 14 residues. The germline gives CDR1 SGHNT, CDR2 YYREEE (reference sequence). CDR3: CASSRTGANYGYTF. CDR3 nucleotide sequence: TGTGCCAGCAGCCGGACAGGGGCTAACTATGGCTACACCTTC.

The chain has TRBV4-3 and TRBJ2-7; 8 bases match TRBD1. There are 13 residues in the CDR3. V was clipped by 5 bases and J by 4 bases; unmatched bases: 4. CDR1 and CDR2 (germline): LGHNA, YSLEER. The CDR3 reads CASSTDRAYEQYF. As DNA, the CDR3 is TGCGCCAGCAGCACGGACAGGGCGTACGAGCAGTACTTC.